This entry lists 16 T cell receptor beta chains sequenced from one sample in a study of T cells after yellow fever vaccination. TCRdb re-derived calls from the 5' RACE reads in MiXCR, one entry per CDR3 protein. The sample lists some 350,000 distinct CDR3 sequences, more than 9% occurring once. Sequences were derived from PBMCs, sampled on the day of the first yellow fever vaccination. These receptors came from a man between 18 and 35 years old who received the YFV17D yellow fever vaccine.

This clonotype was picked up a small number of times. The rearrangement joins TRBV5-4 to TRBJ2-1; possibly TRBD2 for D (6 bases). Trimming cost V 7 bases and J 5 bases, with 16 bases left between them. Germline V gene data show CDR1 as SGHNT and CDR2 as YYREEE (reference sequence). The CDR3 has 14 residues. The DNA for the CDR3 is TGTGCCAGCCAGAGGCAGGGAGGTAACAATGAGCAGTTCTTC. Translating it yields CASQRQGGNNEQFF.

This clonotype was detected only a few times. The genes are TRBV6-5 and TRBJ1-5; D is unclear. V was shortened by 2 bases and J by 1 base, with 15 bases between the two germline ends. Germline V gene sequence: CDR1 MNHEY, CDR2 SVGAGI. There are 17 residues in the CDR3. CDR3 sequence: CASSYPYVQESNQPQHF. The CDR3, as DNA: TGTGCCAGCAGTTACCCATATGTCCAGGAAAGCAATCAGCCCCAGCATTTT.

The rearrangement links TRBV3-1 to TRBJ2-1, with 11 bases aligning to TRBD2. Losses at the gene ends were 1 base for V and 1 base for J; bases not matched to a gene: 3. This CDR3 is built from 17 residues. From germline, CDR1 is LGHDT and CDR2 YNNKEL (reference sequence). The CDR3 protein is CASSQALAGGSYNEQFF. As DNA, the CDR3 is TGTGCCAGCAGCCAAGCCCTAGCGGGGGGATCCTACAATGAGCAGTTCTTC.

Many counts were recorded for this clonotype. This rearrangement joins TRBV7-8 to TRBJ2-7; 10 nucleotides line up with TRBD1. The CDR3 totals 15 residues. CDR1 is SGHVS, CDR2 FQNEAQ, per germline. Trimming cost V 0 bases and J 2 bases; bases outside gene matches: 1. The DNA of the CDR3 is TGTGCCAGCAGCTTAGCGGGGACAGGGGCCTACGAGCAGTACTTC. Amino acids: CASSLAGTGAYEQYF. Looking up the rest from reference TRBV7-8 and TRBJ2-7 gives the full variable domain: GAGVSQSPRYKVAKRGQDVALRCDPISGHVSLFWYQQALGQGPEFLTYFQNEAQLDKSGLPSDRFFAERPEGSVSTLKIQRTQQEDSAVYLCASSLAGTGAYEQYFGPGTRLTVT.

In its sample, this clonotype was seen many times. The V call is TRBV7-9, the J call TRBJ2-1, with 9 bases fitting TRBD1. V dropped 5 bases and J dropped 7; count of bases not matched to a gene: 12. This CDR3 spans 16 amino acids. Germline V gene lookup returns CDR1 SEHNR and CDR2 FQNEAQ (reference sequence). The CDR3 bases are TGTGCCAGCAGCACCCACAGGGGGCGGCCCGGGAATGAGCAGTTCTTC. Its protein is CASSTHRGRPGNEQFF.

This clonotype was counted a few times. The rearrangement joins TRBV24-1 to TRBJ2-1; TRBD2 agrees at 9 bases. V was clipped by 3 bases and J by 0 bases; unmatched bases: 5. The CDR3 is 17 residues long. Germline CDR1 and CDR2: KGHDR and SFDVKD. CDR3 region: CATSDISGGSSYNEQFF. The CDR3 region has the DNA TGTGCCACCAGTGATATTAGCGGGGGCAGCTCCTACAATGAGCAGTTCTTC.

This clonotype was picked up a small number of times. The chain has TRBV11-2 and TRBJ1-4; unclear D gene. CDR3 length equals 18 residues. V was trimmed by 2 bases and J by 5 bases, leaving 21 bases between them. Germline-derived CDR1 and CDR2 are SGHAT and FQNNGV. In DNA, the CDR3 is TGTGCCAGCAGCTTAAATTTGGGTTCAAGAGGGAGAAATGAAAAACTGTTTTTT. It yields the protein CASSLNLGSRGRNEKLFF.

This clonotype was recorded at least ten times. This chain uses TRBV12-3 or TRBV12-4 with TRBJ1-2, with 8 bases lining up with TRBD1. V shed 6 bases, J shed 7 bases, and the junction held 7 bases outside the gene matches. The CDR3 sequence is 13 residues long. The CDR3 here is CASRADRVAGYTF. The CDR3, as DNA: TGTGCCAGCAGAGCGGACAGGGTAGCTGGCTACACCTTC.

The table lists this clonotype with a few counts. The chain recombines TRBV18 with TRBJ1-5, with D uncertain. V was shortened by 4 bases and J by 7 bases, with 17 bases between the two germline ends. The CDR3 is made up of 15 amino acids. Germline V CDR1 and CDR2: KGHSH, LQKENI. CDR3 loop: CASSQYSGFDQPQHF. The CDR3 DNA is TGTGCCAGCTCACAGTACTCCGGGTTTGACCAGCCCCAGCATTTT.

V usage is TRBV5-1 and J usage is TRBJ2-1; possibly TRBD1 or TRBD2 for D (6 bases each). Trimming stripped 0 bases from V and 5 bases from J, with 12 bases between. This CDR3 is 15 amino acids long. Germline V gene data show CDR1 as SGHRS and CDR2 as YFSETQ. In nucleotides, the CDR3 is TGCGCCAGCAGCTTGGCCACAGGGACTCACAATGAGCAGTTCTTC. Translated: CASSLATGTHNEQFF.

There are a few counts of this clonotype. V gene TRBV28 combines with J gene TRBJ2-5; 8 bases are a match to TRBD1. Germline V lookup: CDR1 MDHEN, CDR2 SYDVKM. The V segment lost 6 bases and the J segment 5 bases; nucleotides outside the gene matches: 8. The CDR3 runs to 14 residues. The CDR3 here is CASRVSGGWETQYF. CDR3 DNA sequence: TGTGCCAGCAGAGTTTCAGGGGGCTGGGAGACCCAGTACTTC.

The sample holds a few counts of this clonotype. V and J are TRBV25-1 and TRBJ2-1, with 10 bases matching TRBD1. Germline CDR1 reads MGHDK; CDR2 reads SYGVNS. The CDR3 is 16 residues long. V dropped 5 bases and J dropped 5; count of bases not matched to a gene: 9. The CDR3 reads CASSPLEGTGDNEQFF. Written as DNA, the CDR3 is TGTGCCAGCAGTCCCCTTGAGGGGACAGGGGACAATGAGCAGTTCTTC. The complete variable domain, with remaining parts taken from reference TRBV25-1 and TRBJ2-1, reads EADIYQTPRYLVIGTGKKITLECSQTMGHDKMYWYQQDPGMELHLIHYSYGVNSTEKGDLSSESTVSRIRTEHFPLTLESARPSHTSQYLCASSPLEGTGDNEQFFGPGTRLTVL.

This clonotype was recorded a few times. The V and J genes are TRBV3-1 and TRBJ2-3, with unresolved D. Germline-derived CDR1 and CDR2 are LGHDT and YNNKEL (reference sequence). V lost 3 bases and J lost 5, with 21 bases in between. The CDR3 length is 17 residues. The CDR3 reads CASSHPHRTAPGDTQYF. Here the CDR3 DNA reads TGTGCCAGCAGCCACCCTCATCGAACTGCACCGGGAGATACGCAGTATTTT.

This clonotype showed up many times. Its ends do not fully match the called genes, so a read error is possible. The J gene is TRBJ2-3, the V gene TRBV5-1; possibly TRBD2 for D (5 bases). Germline CDR1 is SGHRS and CDR2 is YFSETQ. The CDR3 spans 12 residues. CDR3 nucleotide sequence: TGTGCCAGCAGCTTAGCGAGAGATACGCAGTATTTT. This encodes CASSLARDTQYF.

CDR3 amino acids: CASTQPGLRTEAFF. For the CDR3, the DNA is TGTGCCAGCACCCAGCCGGGGCTCCGGACTGAAGCTTTCTTT. The chain employs TRBV12-3 or TRBV12-4 and TRBJ1-1; a weak D match, TRBD1 (5 bases). V was trimmed by 7 bases and J by 5 bases, leaving 17 bases between them. The CDR3 loop spans 14 amino acids.

This chain connects TRBV5-1 to TRBJ2-3; D not certain. CDR1 is SGHRS and CDR2 is YFSETQ in the germline V gene. The CDR3 extends over 15 amino acids. Trimming removed 4 bases from V and 2 bases from J, with 14 bases in between. Here the CDR3 reads CASSQLLQLTDTQYF. The CDR3 DNA follows: TGCGCCAGCAGCCAATTGTTGCAGCTCACAGATACGCAGTATTTT.